The clone carrying this T cell receptor (beta chain) has a count of ten or more. Antigen: not known. This entry belongs to a study of early T cells in non-severe SARS-CoV-2 infection. Study summary: Sequencing of unsorted whole blood was done on bulk RNA, leaving chains unpaired. General study points: Using VDJdb, the matching emphasized anti-spike CD8 responses while missing private and CD4 specificities.

The CDR3 length is 13 residues. V was pared by 7 bases and J by 5 bases, with 6 bases of the junction left unmatched. Germline CDR1 GTSNPN, CDR2 SVGIG (reference sequence). The TCR library protocol was used to attach unique molecular identifiers. These identifiers were attached to individual cDNA molecules. From the 5' RACE reads, TCRdb called clonotypes with MiXCR, one entry per CDR3 protein. The data contain 68,000 or so distinct CDR3 sequences, more than 9% of them singletons. This chain connects TRBV30 to TRBJ1-1; TRBD1 agrees at 11 bases. The receptor was derived from an adult who was a healthcare worker with PCR-confirmed SARS-CoV-2 infection or an uninfected control (not recorded which). Material for sequencing was whole blood. CDR3 nucleotides: TGTGCCTCCAGGGGACAGGGGGGGACTGAAGCTTTCTTT. Protein product: CASRGQGGTEAFF.